What follows are 6 T cell receptor beta chains derived from one specimen sequenced in a study of blood T cell repertoires in COVID-19. Produced via immunoSEQ multiplex PCR; TCRdb's table is partial and in-frame only. The table records a few hundred thousand clones, approximately 83% of them present only once. Sequenced sample: PBMCs or T cells enriched from blood (not recorded which). Every receptor here comes from a woman between 40 and 50 years old with acute COVID-19.

This rearrangement joins TRBV30 to TRBJ1-6; TRBD1 is a possible D gene (5 bases). CDR1 and CDR2 (germline): GTSNPN, SVGIG (reference sequence). The CDR3 contains 15 residues. Trimming removed 3 bases at V and 0 bases at J, with 9 bases between. This chain's CDR3 is CAWRQASSYNSPLHF. CDR3 DNA sequence: TGTGCCTGGAGACAGGCGAGCTCCTATAATTCACCCCTCCACTTT.

This chain links TRBV11-2 with TRBJ1-1; 7 bases align to TRBD1. The germline V gene encodes CDR1 SGHAT and CDR2 FQNNGV. J gave up 1 base and V 5 bases, and 7 bases lay outside the gene matches. The CDR3 is 15 amino acids. CDR3 DNA: TGTGCCAGCAGCATCACCCGGACAGGGAACACTGAAGCTTTCTTT. This gives the protein CASSITRTGNTEAFF.

The CDR3 sequence: CASSEAGGMYNSPLHF. CDR3 in DNA: TGCGCCAGCAGCGAGGCAGGGGGCATGTATAATTCACCCCTCCACTTT. V and J are TRBV5-1 and TRBJ1-6; 8 bases align to TRBD1. V gave up 4 bases and J gave up 4 bases; unmatched junction bases: 7. The CDR3 contains 16 residues. Germline values: CDR1 SGHRS, CDR2 YFSETQ. Combining the CDR3 with reference TRBV5-1 and TRBJ1-6 gives the whole variable domain KAGVTQTPRYLIKTRGQQVTLSCSPISGHRSVSWYQQTPGQGLQFLFEYFSETQRNKGNFPGRFSGRQFSNSRSEMNVSTLELGDSALYLCASSEAGGMYNSPLHFGNGTRLTVT.

This clone was seen more than once but under ten times. The rearrangement uses TRBV15 and TRBJ2-2; the match to TRBD2 covers 10 bases. The V segment lost 9 bases and the J segment 0 bases; nucleotides outside the gene matches: 7. The CDR3 is made up of 16 amino acids. The germline CDR1 and CDR2 sequences are LNHNV and YYDKDF (reference sequence). The CDR3 coding sequence is TGTGCCACAACCGGGACTAGCGACCCGAACACCGGGGAGCTGTTTTTT. Its translation is CATTGTSDPNTGELFF.

This rearrangement joins TRBV10-3 to TRBJ1-4, with D unclear. The CDR3 extends over 13 amino acids. V was cut by 8 bases and J by 4 bases, with 11 bases left in between. CDR1 and CDR2 (germline): ENHRY, SYGVKD. The chain's CDR3 is CAIGQNLNEKLFF. CDR3 sequence (DNA): TGTGCCATCGGGCAGAACCTTAATGAAAAACTGTTTTTT.

CDR3 bases: TGTGCCAGCAGCTTAGCGCAGTCCGGGGAGCTGTTTTTT. Translated: CASSLAQSGELFF. The genes are TRBV7-2 and TRBJ2-2; D is undetermined. Germline-derived CDR1 and CDR2 are SGHTA and FQGNSA. This CDR3 contains 13 residues. V lost 0 bases, J lost 6 bases, and 5 bases lay in between.